The source of this TCR beta chain is a study of blood T cells in healthy people across ages. The study, taken as a whole, reports: Estimates of total diversity, which came from one million sequenced T cells, were considered to be underestimates. Because donor CMV status was unknown, expanded clonotype changes were possibly confounded.

With respect to this clonotype: Antigen: not known.

Through a sample-barcoded 5' primer and a J-beta primer mix, a second PCR was run for roughly 7 to 12 cycles. A template-switch adaptor that had 12 random nucleotides put a tag on each cDNA molecule. One entry per CDR3 protein results from TCRdb running MiXCR on the 5' RACE reads. Of about 720,000 distinct CDR3 sequences listed, 22% are singletons. V shed 7 bases and J shed 4 bases, with 15 bases lying between them. Per the germline V gene, CDR1 is SGHAT and CDR2 is FQNNGV. This CDR3 is 14 amino acids long. The chain combines TRBV11-2 with TRBJ2-3, with TRBD1 as a possible D gene (6 bases). Specimen: blood. The sequence came from a man aged 65-85 years in good health. CDR3 protein: CASKETGSPDTQYF. The DNA of the CDR3 is TGTGCCAGCAAGGAAACAGGGAGTCCAGATACGCAGTATTTT.